This passage covers 14 T cell receptor beta chains from one sample sequenced in a study of T cells in localized non-small cell lung cancer. Produced via immunoSEQ multiplex PCR; TCRdb's table is partial and in-frame only. There are 24,000 or so clones in the sample; approximately 86% occur only once, and roughly an eighth lies in the top ten. This material consisted of peripheral blood, taken before any cancer treatment. The origin of the receptors is a female donor older than 55 with stage I lung adenocarcinoma.

The V gene is TRBV11-2, the J gene TRBJ2-7; TRBD2 matches at 10 bases. Germline CDR1 reads SGHAT; CDR2 reads FQNNGV. The CDR3 runs 15 residues. The V gene end was trimmed by 4 bases and the J gene end by 4 bases; junction bases not matched to a gene: 7. Here the CDR3 DNA reads TGTGCCAGCAGCTCGCCTAGCGGGAGTAGGTACGAGCAGTACTTC. This gives the protein CASSSPSGSRYEQYF.

The chain recombines TRBV6-5 with TRBJ2-1; tentative D call: TRBD2 (5 bases). V was trimmed by 6 bases and J by 7 bases, leaving 13 bases between them. This CDR3 region has 13 residues. Germline CDR1 is MNHEY and CDR2 is SVGAGI. The CDR3 loop reads CASRTTASNEQFF. Here the CDR3 DNA reads TGTGCCAGCAGGACTACAGCGTCAAATGAGCAGTTCTTC.

The chain links TRBV5-1 to TRBJ2-2, with a tentative D call TRBD2 (6 bases). V lost 0 bases, J lost 0 bases, and 15 bases lay in between. Per germline, CDR1 SGHRS and CDR2 YFSETQ. The CDR3 totals 18 residues. In nucleotides, the CDR3 is TGCGCCAGCAGCTTGGGGCAGGGAGGAATAGCGAACACCGGGGAGCTGTTTTTT. This gives the protein CASSLGQGGIANTGELFF. Drawing the rest from reference TRBV5-1 and TRBJ2-2, the complete variable domain is KAGVTQTPRYLIKTRGQQVTLSCSPISGHRSVSWYQQTPGQGLQFLFEYFSETQRNKGNFPGRFSGRQFSNSRSEMNVSTLELGDSALYLCASSLGQGGIANTGELFFGEGSRLTVL.

This clone was recorded a few times. The gene calls are TRBV21-1 and TRBJ2-7. TRBV21-1 is tagged as a pseudogene. This CDR3 has 13 amino acids. In DNA form, the CDR3 reads TGTGCCAGCAGCAAAGCCGGCACCTACGAGCAGTACTTC. Encoded protein: CASSKAGTYEQYF.

This chain joins TRBV7-2 and TRBJ1-6, with D uncertain. The V gene lost 0 bases and the J gene lost 6 bases, with 9 bases spanning the gap. The CDR3 has 15 residues. Germline V CDR1 and CDR2: SGHTA, FQGNSA. CDR3 nucleotides: TGTGCCAGCAGCTTAGCTTTTCGCATTAATTCACCCCTCCACTTT. Its protein is CASSLAFRINSPLHF.

In this sample, this clone turned up once. The genes are TRBV27 and TRBJ1-5, with 7 positions matching TRBD1. CDR3 size: 15 residues. The germline V gene has CDR1 MNHEY and CDR2 SMNVEV (reference sequence). V was pared by 5 bases and J by 1 base, with 5 bases of the junction left unmatched. CDR3 DNA sequence: TGTGCCAGCAGTGAGACAGGGAGCAGCAATCAGCCCCAGCATTTT. Its translation is CASSETGSSNQPQHF.

This clone was picked up a small number of times. The chain recombines TRBV11-3 with TRBJ2-2; the D gene is possibly TRBD1 (5 bases). Trimming left V 4 bases short and J 5 bases short, with 11 bases between. The CDR3 is made up of 14 amino acids. Germline loops: CDR1 SGHNT, CDR2 YENEEA. CDR3 DNA: TGTGCCAGCAGCTACTCCCCAGGGACCGGGGAGCTGTTTTTT. It encodes CASSYSPGTGELFF.

The chain combines TRBV27 with TRBJ2-2; perhaps TRBD1 as D (6 bases). The V and J ends lost 4 bases and 0 bases respectively, with 15 bases between them. The germline CDR1 and CDR2 sequences are MNHEY and SMNVEV (reference sequence). The CDR3 is 17 amino acids. The CDR3 protein is CASSWHRQVANTGELFF. CDR3 nucleotides: TGTGCCAGCAGTTGGCATCGACAGGTGGCGAACACCGGGGAGCTGTTTTTT.

V gene TRBV7-3 combines with J gene TRBJ2-2; no clear D. V shed 2 bases and J shed 5 bases, with 9 bases lying between them. The CDR3 contains 14 residues. Germline values: CDR1 SGHTA, CDR2 FQGTGA. Written as DNA, the CDR3 is TGTGCCAGCAGCTTAGGGTTTAATACCGGGGAGCTGTTTTTT. Translation gives CASSLGFNTGELFF.

The chain recombines TRBV6-5 with TRBJ1-1; TRBD1 matches at 8 bases. The J segment lost 1 base and the V segment lost 2 bases, leaving 3 bases of the junction unmatched. The CDR3 extends over 15 amino acids. Germline lookup yields CDR1 MNHEY and CDR2 SVGAGI. This CDR3 reads CASSYGGQANTEAFF. The CDR3 region has the DNA TGTGCCAGCAGTTACGGGGGACAGGCGAACACTGAAGCTTTCTTT.

This rearrangement joins TRBV6-1 to TRBJ2-7, with 11 bases identical to TRBD2. Germline CDR1 and CDR2: MNHNS and SASEGT. V trimming: 2 bases; J trimming: 3 bases; junction bases outside the gene matches: 3. The length of the CDR3 is 15 residues. The CDR3 DNA is TGTGCCAGCAGTGAATTTGGGACTAGCGGCTACGAGCAGTACTTC. Translation gives CASSEFGTSGYEQYF.

The chain links TRBV6-6 to TRBJ2-7; 9 bases line up with TRBD1. The CDR3 is 13 amino acids. Germline V lookup: CDR1 MNHNY, CDR2 SVGAGI (reference sequence). The V segment lost 3 bases and the J segment 7 bases; nucleotides outside the gene matches: 4. This CDR3 reads CASSYWDREEQYF. CDR3 bases: TGTGCCAGCAGTTATTGGGACAGGGAGGAGCAGTACTTC.

A word on this clone: The sample has other DNA sequences that encode this CDR3 too. The J gene is TRBJ2-5, the V gene TRBV14; D gene uncertain. CDR3 length: 14 amino acids. The ends were cut back, 1 base at V and 5 bases at J, with 11 bases in the middle. Germline assignment: CDR1 SGHDN and CDR2 FVKESK. CDR3: CASSQGARSETQYF. For the CDR3, the DNA is TGTGCCAGCAGCCAAGGTGCCCGGAGTGAGACCCAGTACTTC.

This chain links TRBV27 with TRBJ2-7, with 7 bases fitting TRBD1. With 2 bases clipped from V and 4 bases from J, the junction kept 5 bases outside the gene matches. The CDR3 length is 14 residues. CDR1 is MNHEY and CDR2 is SMNVEV in the germline V gene (reference sequence). The CDR3 reads CASSLGQVRYEQYF. CDR3 in DNA: TGTGCCAGCAGTTTAGGACAGGTCAGGTACGAGCAGTACTTC.